This TCR beta chain was identified in a study of blood T cell repertoires in COVID-19. Whole-study context: The United States, Italy and Spain supplied acute and convalescent COVID-19 samples. T cells, B-cell-depleted T cells, or PBMCs supplied cDNA or gDNA.

The table came from immunoSEQ multiplex PCR; TCRdb's copy has only in-frame clones and leaves some out. The sample contains roughly 43,000 clones, more than 75% of which appear only once. The count of this clone is one. Trimming removed 4 bases from V and 6 bases from J, with 13 bases in between. Germline loops: CDR1 MNHEY, CDR2 SVGEGT. The CDR3 consists of 13 residues. This receptor was taken from a woman aged 65 to 85 in a cohort sampled during active COVID-19. This rearrangement joins TRBV6-2 or TRBV6-3 to TRBJ2-7; D might be TRBD2 (6 bases). Sequencing was performed on peripheral blood. The CDR3 region has the DNA TGTGCCAGCAGTTCCAACGGGACTCCCGAGCAGTACTTC. Its protein is CASSSNGTPEQYF.